The 23 T cell receptor beta chains in this list originate from one sample, sequenced in a study of blood T cell repertoires in COVID-19 (dated by TCRdb to the early 2020s). The library relied on the immunoSEQ multiplex PCR assay. The source is immuneACCESS, and TCRdb retained only in-frame sequences with V and J called. Part of the clones is not carried over; for the studies checked, unresolved V genes explain less than half of this, and the remainder is unexplained. The sample table records fewer than 250,000 clones; 81% of these occur just once. The ten largest clonotypes hold just under 9% of the sample. Sequencing was carried out using PBMCs or T cells enriched from blood (not recorded which). These receptors were taken from a woman in her fifties or sixties with acute COVID-19.

The chain has TRBV27 and TRBJ1-4, with D tentatively TRBD1 (5 bases). The CDR3 totals 15 residues. With 2 bases removed from V and 7 bases from J, the gap between germline ends came to 14 bases. CDR1 and CDR2 (germline): MNHEY, SMNVEV (reference sequence). The CDR3 coding sequence is TGTGCCAGCAGTTTAGGCCCGGGGACTCCTGAAAAACTGTTTTTT. Protein product: CASSLGPGTPEKLFF.

The rearrangement joins TRBV11-2 to TRBJ2-7; weak D call: TRBD1 (6 bases). V gave up 4 bases and J gave up 3 bases, with 10 bases separating them. CDR3 size: 13 residues. Germline lookup yields CDR1 SGHAT and CDR2 FQNNGV. The DNA for the CDR3 is TGTGCCAGCAGCTCAGGACAGATCTACGAGCAGTACTTC. Translation gives CASSSGQIYEQYF.

The chain joins TRBV7-3 to TRBJ1-3, with a possible D match to TRBD1 (6 bases). CDR1 is SGHTA, CDR2 FQGTGA, per germline. V lost 5 bases and J lost 4, with 15 bases in between. The CDR3 contains 15 residues. The CDR3 bases are TGTGCCAGCAGCCCTGGGGGGGCAGAAGGAAACACCATATATTTT. It yields the protein CASSPGGAEGNTIYF.

The chain uses TRBV6-5 and TRBJ1-1; D possibly corresponds to TRBD1 (5 bases). There are 13 residues in the CDR3. Germline V gives CDR1 MNHEY, CDR2 SVGAGI. Deletions cut 2 bases from V and 5 bases from J, with 9 bases between. DNA for the CDR3: TGTGCCAGCAGTTACAGGGGTCATACTGAAGCTTTCTTT. This translates into CASSYRGHTEAFF.

The V call is TRBV7-9, the J call TRBJ2-3; 10 nucleotides align to TRBD2. Trimming at V came to 5 bases and at J to 1 base, leaving 6 bases not matched to a gene. The CDR3 is made up of 16 amino acids. Germline values: CDR1 SEHNR, CDR2 FQNEAQ (reference sequence). The CDR3 DNA is TGTGCCAGCAGCCCCGCCGGACTAGCGGGCACAGATACGCAGTATTTT. This translates into CASSPAGLAGTDTQYF.

The gene calls are TRBV7-9 and TRBJ2-2; no clear D. The V gene's germline CDR1 is SEHNR and CDR2 FQNEAQ (reference sequence). CDR3 length: 14 amino acids. Trimming removed 1 base from V and 4 bases from J, with 7 bases in between. This CDR3 reads CASSLVQATGELFF. CDR3 nucleotides: TGTGCCAGCAGCTTAGTCCAAGCCACCGGGGAGCTGTTTTTT. The whole variable domain, filled in from reference TRBV7-9 and TRBJ2-2, reads DTGVSQNPRHKITKRGQNVTFRCDPISEHNRLYWYRQTLGQGPEFLTYFQNEAQLEKSRLLSDRFSAERPKGSFSTLEIQRTEQGDSAMYLCASSLVQATGELFFGEGSRLTVL.

V is TRBV15 and J is TRBJ2-7, with D perhaps matching TRBD1 (8 bases). This CDR3 is 16 amino acids long. Trimming stripped 4 bases from V and 5 bases from J, with 21 bases between. Germline lookup yields CDR1 LNHNV and CDR2 YYDKDF (reference sequence). Here the CDR3 DNA reads TGTGCCACCAGCAAATCGACAGGGGAGGGTTACAACGAGCAGTACTTC. Amino acid sequence: CATSKSTGEGYNEQYF.

The chain has TRBV4-3 and TRBJ1-2; D is unclear. The germline V gene encodes CDR1 LGHNA and CDR2 YSLEER. Deletions cut 4 bases from V and 1 base from J, with 10 bases between. The CDR3 sequence is 14 residues long. In DNA form, the CDR3 reads TGCGCCAGCAGCCCGGGGATTGATAACTATGGCTACACCTTC. Amino acids: CASSPGIDNYGYTF.

V is TRBV6-5 and J is TRBJ2-7, with 9 positions matching TRBD1. Trimming at V came to 6 bases and at J to 3 bases, leaving 9 bases not matched to a gene. The CDR3 is made up of 15 amino acids. Germline CDR1 MNHEY, CDR2 SVGAGI. CDR3 sequence reads: CASRWETGGYYEQYF. In DNA form, the CDR3 reads TGTGCCAGCAGATGGGAGACAGGGGGTTACTACGAGCAGTACTTC.

This clone was seen a few times. DNA of the CDR3: TGTGCCAGCAGCACGCGACATGGATACAATGAGCAGTTCTTC. This translates into CASSTRHGYNEQFF. J is TRBJ2-1 and V is TRBV7-9; D gene unclear. This CDR3 is built from 14 residues. Germline V CDR1 and CDR2: SEHNR, FQNEAQ (reference sequence). The germline V and J ends were trimmed by 5 bases and 4 bases, with 12 bases remaining between them.

This chain links TRBV28 with TRBJ1-5, with D perhaps matching TRBD1 (6 bases). The CDR3 consists of 13 residues. The V end was cut by 7 bases, the J end by 9 bases, with 16 bases between. From germline, CDR1 is MDHEN and CDR2 SYDVKM. The CDR3 is CASTSRGGWPQHF. DNA for the CDR3: TGTGCCAGCACCTCAAGGGGGGGTTGGCCCCAGCATTTT.

V usage is TRBV6-5 and J usage is TRBJ1-3; 8 positions match TRBD1. The CDR3 contains 13 residues. Unmatched junction bases numbered 2, after V lost 8 bases and J lost 2 bases. Germline V gene lookup returns CDR1 MNHEY and CDR2 SVGAGI. DNA for the CDR3: TGTGCCAGCGCGGACAGGGCTGGAAACACCATATATTTT. It is translated as CASADRAGNTIYF.

The chain couples TRBV2 to TRBJ1-6; possibly TRBD1 for D (6 bases). The germline V and J ends were trimmed by 6 bases and 6 bases, with 9 bases remaining between them. This CDR3 is built from 13 residues. Germline V CDR1 and CDR2: SNHLY, FYNNEI. The CDR3 bases are TGTGCCAGCAGGAGACAGGCTAATTCACCCCTCCACTTT. Protein sequence: CASRRQANSPLHF.

The chain couples TRBV7-6 to TRBJ1-4; D ambiguous. CDR3 size: 14 residues. V gave up 5 bases and J gave up 2 bases, with 9 bases separating them. CDR1 and CDR2 from the germline V gene are SGHVS and FNYEAQ. CDR3 DNA: TGTGCCAGCAGCCCTGCCCGGACTAATGAAAAACTGTTTTTT. Its protein is CASSPARTNEKLFF.

The genes are TRBV7-2 and TRBJ2-1; 9 bases line up with TRBD2. This CDR3 comprises 16 residues. The germline CDR1 and CDR2 sequences are SGHTA and FQGNSA. Losses at the gene ends were 1 base for V and 9 bases for J; bases not matched to a gene: 10. This CDR3 reads CASSLVVAGVVSEQFF. CDR3 in DNA: TGTGCCAGCAGCTTAGTGGTAGCGGGAGTAGTTAGTGAGCAGTTCTTC.

The chain uses TRBV5-4 and TRBJ2-1; possibly TRBD2 for D (6 bases). Trimming took 1 base from V and 2 from J, leaving 10 bases between them. The germline V gene has CDR1 SGHNT and CDR2 YYREEE (reference sequence). The CDR3 runs to 15 residues. This chain's CDR3 is CASSLWWGAYNEQFF. CDR3 DNA sequence: TGTGCCAGCAGCTTGTGGTGGGGGGCCTACAATGAGCAGTTCTTC.

The chain recombines TRBV6-2 or TRBV6-3 with TRBJ1-5; unclear D gene. Germline V lookup: CDR1 MNHEY, CDR2 SVGEGT. Trimming took off 2 bases at V and 1 base at J, with 9 bases between the two ends. The CDR3 spans 15 residues. The CDR3 bases are TGTGCCAGCAGTTACGGAGGTGGAAGCAATCAGCCCCAGCATTTT. Amino acids: CASSYGGGSNQPQHF.

V usage is TRBV10-3 and J usage is TRBJ2-7, with 11 bases fitting TRBD2. Trimming took 10 bases from V and 3 from J; bases not matched to a gene: 8. The length of the CDR3 is 14 residues. CDR1 is ENHRY and CDR2 is SYGVKD in the germline V gene. The DNA of the CDR3 is TGTGCCACCAGCGGGACTAGCGGATACTACGAGCAGTACTTC. Its translation: CATSGTSGYYEQYF.

This chain uses TRBV12-3 or TRBV12-4 with TRBJ2-2; D remains unclear. V was clipped by 5 bases and J by 5 bases, with 9 bases between them. The CDR3 runs to 13 residues. The DNA for the CDR3 is TGTGCCAGCAGTCCTCAGATTACCGGGGAGCTGTTTTTT. Residues: CASSPQITGELFF.

This chain joins TRBV27 and TRBJ1-5; tentatively, D is TRBD1 (6 bases). Deletions cut 8 bases from V and 7 bases from J, with 24 bases between. This CDR3 is built from 16 residues. Germline loops: CDR1 MNHEY, CDR2 SMNVEV (reference sequence). In DNA form, the CDR3 reads TGTGCCAGCGCCCCTTGGGGGCAGGATGAACACCAGCCCCAGCATTTT. The encoded protein is CASAPWGQDEHQPQHF.

The CDR3 nucleotides read TGTGCCAGCAGCTTAGTGGGTAGCGGGAGAGACGGGTACGAGCAGTACTTC. It translates to CASSLVGSGRDGYEQYF. The V and J genes are TRBV7-2 and TRBJ2-7, with TRBD2 matching over 9 bases. This CDR3 spans 17 amino acids. Per the germline V gene, CDR1 is SGHTA and CDR2 is FQGNSA. With V trimmed by 1 base and J by 4 bases, 11 bases remained unmatched.

The chain is built from TRBV5-1 and TRBJ2-3; 7 bases match TRBD2. The CDR3 has 16 residues. The ends lost 0 bases at V and 2 bases at J; junction bases unmatched: 6. CDR1 and CDR2 (germline): SGHRS, YFSETQ. The CDR3 sequence: CASSLVAGEFTDTQYF. The CDR3 nucleotides read TGCGCCAGCAGCTTGGTGGCGGGGGAGTTCACAGATACGCAGTATTTT.

The rearrangement uses TRBV21-1 and TRBJ1-1; the tabulated D call, TRBD1, remains unverified against the DNA. TRBV21-1 has pseudogene status. The CDR3 runs to 16 residues. In DNA, the CDR3 is TGTGCCAGCACCCGGGACAGGGCCTTATCGTCCACTGAAGCTTTCTTT. Translated, it gives CASTRDRALSSTEAFF.